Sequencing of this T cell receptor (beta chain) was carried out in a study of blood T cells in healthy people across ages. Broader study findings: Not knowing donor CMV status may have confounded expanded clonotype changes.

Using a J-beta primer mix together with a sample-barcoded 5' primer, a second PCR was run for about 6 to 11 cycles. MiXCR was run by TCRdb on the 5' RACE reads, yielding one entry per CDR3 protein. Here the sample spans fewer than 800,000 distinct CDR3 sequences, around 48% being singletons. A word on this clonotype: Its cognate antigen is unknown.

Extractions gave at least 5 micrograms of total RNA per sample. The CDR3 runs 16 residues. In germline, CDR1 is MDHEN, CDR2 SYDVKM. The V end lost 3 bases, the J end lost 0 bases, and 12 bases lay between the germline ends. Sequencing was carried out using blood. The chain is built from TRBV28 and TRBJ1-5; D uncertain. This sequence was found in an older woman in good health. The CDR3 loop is CASSFRYGVSNQPQHF. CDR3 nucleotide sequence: TGTGCCAGCAGTTTCCGTTACGGGGTTAGCAATCAGCCCCAGCATTTT.